One and the same sample provided the 29 T cell receptor beta chains below, sequenced in a study of graft-versus-host responses after intestinal transplantation. The method was immunoSEQ multiplex PCR; TCRdb's version includes in-frame clones alone and lacks a portion of them. The data show 110,000 to 150,000 clones, 85% to 95% seen once. No antigen is known for these receptors. The sample in question was unstimulated CD4+ T cells sorted from spleen or lymph node cells, obtained before intestinal transplant. Receptor source: a human donor who received an intestinal transplant.

The J gene is TRBJ2-1, the V gene TRBV11-2, with a tentative D call TRBD1 (6 bases). The CDR3 is made up of 17 amino acids. V lost 4 bases to trimming and J lost 0 bases, with 16 bases between them. CDR1 is SGHAT and CDR2 is FQNNGV in the germline V gene. CDR3 DNA sequence: TGTGCCAGCAGCTCGGAGGACAGACCCAGCTCCTACAATGAGCAGTTCTTC. Translating it yields CASSSEDRPSSYNEQFF. Variable domain in full (rest from reference TRBV11-2 and TRBJ2-1): EAGVAQSPRYKIIEKRQSVAFWCNPISGHATLYWYQQILGQGPKLLIQFQNNGVVDDSQLPKDRFSAERLKGVDSTLKIQPAKLEDSAVYLCASSSEDRPSSYNEQFFGPGTRLTVL.

Worth noting for this clone: Distinct nucleotide sequences in the sample also encode this CDR3. The genes are TRBV7-3 and TRBJ2-1; maybe TRBD1 (5 bases). V lost 5 bases and J 5 bases, leaving 10 bases between the germline ends. From germline, CDR1 is SGHTA and CDR2 FQGTGA. The CDR3 is 13 amino acids. The CDR3, as DNA: TGTGCCAGCAGCACCACCAGGGACAATGAGCAGTTCTTC. Its protein product is CASSTTRDNEQFF.

The chain uses TRBV6-1 and TRBJ2-1; D is uncertain. V lost 3 bases, J lost 3 bases, and 6 bases lay in between. This CDR3 has 13 amino acids. The V gene's germline CDR1 is MNHNS and CDR2 SASEGT. The chain's CDR3 is CASSERIYNEQFF. CDR3 coding DNA: TGTGCCAGCAGTGAGCGGATCTACAATGAGCAGTTCTTC.

V is TRBV6-5 and J is TRBJ2-5; no reliable D call. The CDR3 loop spans 12 amino acids. V was trimmed by 2 bases and J by 6 bases, leaving 7 bases between them. CDR1 is MNHEY and CDR2 is SVGAGI in the germline V gene. As DNA, the CDR3 is TGTGCCAGCAGTTACAATCAGAAGACCCAGTACTTC. This translates into CASSYNQKTQYF.

The chain carries TRBV30 and TRBJ2-6; tentative D call: TRBD2 (6 bases). CDR3 length: 17 residues. Trimming shortened V by 0 bases and J by 0 bases, and 12 bases separated the two germline ends. Germline V gives CDR1 GTSNPN, CDR2 SVGIG (reference sequence). The CDR3 nucleotides are TGTGCCTGGAGTGTTGATGCGGGGTCCTCTGGGGCCAACGTCCTGACTTTC. This encodes CAWSVDAGSSGANVLTF.

V usage is TRBV7-2 and J usage is TRBJ2-1, with 14 bases that match TRBD2. Germline-derived CDR1 and CDR2 are SGHTA and FQGNSA. The V and J ends lost 6 bases and 4 bases, in that order; junction bases with no gene match: 8. This CDR3 comprises 17 residues. This CDR3 reads CASSRGLAGEGYNEQFF. The CDR3 region has the DNA TGTGCCAGCAGTCGGGGACTAGCGGGAGAAGGTTACAATGAGCAGTTCTTC.

The chain links TRBV5-1 to TRBJ2-1, with 12 bases lining up with TRBD2. CDR1 SGHRS and CDR2 YFSETQ come from the germline V gene. Trimming cost V 3 bases and J 8 bases; bases outside gene matches: 9. The CDR3 is 16 amino acids. Here the CDR3 DNA reads TGCGCCAGCAGCTATATGACTAGCGGGAGTATCTATGAGCAGTTCTTC. Amino acids: CASSYMTSGSIYEQFF.

The chain couples TRBV2 to TRBJ1-1; TRBD1 matches 7 bases. Germline trimming cut 4 bases from V and 9 bases from J; bases unmatched to any gene: 5. The CDR3 extends over 12 amino acids. From germline, CDR1 is SNHLY and CDR2 FYNNEI. CDR3 nucleotides: TGTGCCAGCAGTGGGGAGACAGGGCAAGCTTTCTTT. This sequence encodes CASSGETGQAFF.

The chain uses TRBV5-1 and TRBJ2-3, with 7 nucleotides matching TRBD1. CDR1 is SGHRS and CDR2 is YFSETQ in the germline V gene. This CDR3 is built from 15 residues. Trimming cost V 4 bases and J 2 bases; bases outside gene matches: 7. The CDR3 nucleotides read TGCGCCAGCAGCCCTGGGACAGCCTACACAGATACGCAGTATTTT. This sequence encodes CASSPGTAYTDTQYF.

J is TRBJ2-1 and V is TRBV14; TRBD2 might be the D (6 bases). The V gene's germline CDR1 is SGHDN and CDR2 FVKESK. The germline V and J ends were trimmed by 2 bases and 9 bases, with 11 bases remaining between them. The length of the CDR3 is 13 residues. The CDR3 coding sequence is TGTGCCAGCAGCCAAACCTGGGGAGGTGAGCAGTTCTTC. It is translated as CASSQTWGGEQFF.

V is TRBV30 and J is TRBJ2-3, with D unresolved. Per the germline V gene, CDR1 is GTSNPN and CDR2 is SVGIG (reference sequence). The CDR3 is made up of 15 amino acids. V lost 0 bases to trimming and J lost 2 bases, with 12 bases between them. DNA of the CDR3: TGTGCCTGGAGTGTGAGTCGGGCAATCACAGATACGCAGTATTTT. This sequence encodes CAWSVSRAITDTQYF.

The rearrangement joins TRBV2 to TRBJ1-2; D is uncertain. With 5 bases removed from V and 5 bases from J, the gap between germline ends came to 15 bases. The germline gives CDR1 SNHLY, CDR2 FYNNEI. This CDR3 has 14 residues. In DNA, the CDR3 is TGTGCCAGCAGTCCGGACGGAAGACCTTATGGCTACACCTTC. This codes for CASSPDGRPYGYTF. Using reference TRBV2 and TRBJ1-2 for the parts outside the CDR3, the full variable domain is EPEVTQTPSHQVTQMGQEVILRCVPISNHLYFYWYRQILGQKVEFLVSFYNNEISEKSEIFDDQFSVERPDGSNFTLKIRSTKLEDSAMYFCASSPDGRPYGYTFGSGTRLTVV.

This rearrangement joins TRBV28 to TRBJ1-3; 7 nucleotides align to TRBD1. The CDR3 runs to 15 residues. Looked up from germline, CDR1 is MDHEN and CDR2 is SYDVKM. Losses at the gene ends were 3 bases for V and 4 bases for J; bases not matched to a gene: 6. The DNA for the CDR3 is TGTGCCAGCAGTTTCCGGACAGGCGAGGGAAACACCATATATTTT. Protein sequence: CASSFRTGEGNTIYF.

The V call is TRBV4-1, the J call TRBJ1-5; D is unclear. Trimming shortened V by 1 base and J by 9 bases, and 13 bases separated the two germline ends. The CDR3 has 14 amino acids. CDR1 and CDR2 from the germline V gene are MGHRA and YSYEKL. For the CDR3, the DNA is TGCGCCAGCAGCCAAGTACGGGGTCCGGGGCCCCAGCATTTT. Translated, it gives CASSQVRGPGPQHF.

The J gene is TRBJ1-3, the V gene TRBV7-6, with D possibly matching TRBD1 (5 bases). Trimming shortened V by 0 bases and J by 2 bases, and 8 bases separated the two germline ends. Per the germline V gene, CDR1 is SGHVS and CDR2 is FNYEAQ. The length of the CDR3 is 15 residues. The CDR3: CASSLAGAPGNTIYF. The CDR3 DNA follows: TGTGCCAGCAGCTTAGCCGGGGCGCCTGGAAACACCATATATTTT.

The J gene is TRBJ2-5, the V gene TRBV27; TRBD2 matches 10 bases. The J segment lost 5 bases and the V segment lost 6 bases, leaving 3 bases of the junction unmatched. Looked up from germline, CDR1 is MNHEY and CDR2 is SMNVEV (reference sequence). The CDR3 consists of 13 residues. The CDR3 reads CASSTLAGETQYF. Written as DNA, the CDR3 is TGTGCCAGCAGCACACTAGCGGGGGAGACCCAGTACTTC.

V gene TRBV4-3 combines with J gene TRBJ2-3, with 9 bases fitting TRBD2. Germline V gene lookup returns CDR1 LGHNA and CDR2 YSLEER. V lost 0 bases to trimming and J lost 0 bases; unmatched junction nucleotides: 4. The CDR3 is made up of 17 amino acids. The CDR3 coding sequence is TGCGCCAGCAGCCAAGAGGGCGGGAGGGATAGCACAGATACGCAGTATTTT. Its protein is CASSQEGGRDSTDTQYF.

V and J are TRBV13 and TRBJ1-1, with 7 bases matching TRBD1. V was clipped by 5 bases and J by 2 bases; unmatched bases: 11. Germline CDR1 and CDR2: PRHDT and FYEKMQ (reference sequence). The CDR3 is made up of 16 amino acids. The DNA of the CDR3 is TGTGCCAGCAGCGCCCCGACAGGGAGGGGAAACACTGAAGCTTTCTTT. It codes for CASSAPTGRGNTEAFF.

J is TRBJ1-5 and V is TRBV5-3; D is uncertain. TRBV5-3 belongs to the ORF category, with a function that is uncertain. There are 14 residues in the CDR3. V gave up 0 bases and J gave up 6 bases, with 10 bases separating them. The CDR3 bases are TGTGCCAGAAGCTTGGTACCAGTTTGTCAGCCCCAGCATTTT. Its protein is CARSLVPVCQPQHF.

CDR3 region: CASSQSVVADGYTF. CDR3 coding DNA: TGTGCCAGCAGCCAGAGTGTGGTCGCTGATGGCTACACCTTC. The rearrangement uses TRBV5-5 and TRBJ1-2, with D unresolved. The V and J ends lost 4 bases and 6 bases respectively, with 16 bases between them. The CDR3 runs 14 residues. Germline lookup yields CDR1 SGHKS and CDR2 YYEKEE (reference sequence).

The rearrangement links TRBV30 to TRBJ2-1, with D perhaps being TRBD1 or TRBD2 (6 bases each). V was shortened by 2 bases and J by 8 bases, with 13 bases between the two germline ends. Germline CDR1 is GTSNPN and CDR2 is SVGIG (reference sequence). This CDR3 spans 13 amino acids. Here the CDR3 reads CAWSRGLSDEQFF. The DNA for the CDR3 is TGTGCCTGGAGTCGGGGGCTGTCCGATGAGCAGTTCTTC.

The CDR3 coding sequence is TGTGCCAGCAGCGCAATGGACAGGGGGTCCCAATATGGCTACACCTTC. It encodes CASSAMDRGSQYGYTF. This sequence joins TRBV5-5 and TRBJ1-2, with 10 bases fitting TRBD1. The CDR3 has 16 amino acids. CDR1 and CDR2 (germline): SGHKS, YYEKEE (reference sequence). V gave up 4 bases and J gave up 5 bases; unmatched junction bases: 11.

The chain couples TRBV6-5 to TRBJ1-6; TRBD1 matches 7 bases. CDR3 length: 14 amino acids. Losses at the gene ends were 7 bases for V and 5 bases for J; bases not matched to a gene: 5. Germline CDR1 MNHEY, CDR2 SVGAGI. The CDR3 here is CASTQTGNNSPLHF. CDR3 nucleotide sequence: TGTGCCAGCACCCAGACAGGGAATAATTCACCCCTCCACTTT.

J is TRBJ2-5 and V is TRBV10-3; D is undetermined. The germline V gene has CDR1 ENHRY and CDR2 SYGVKD. Trimming cost V 3 bases and J 3 bases, with 11 bases left between them. This CDR3 contains 14 residues. The CDR3 reads CAISERAGKETQYF. The CDR3 coding sequence is TGTGCCATCAGTGAAAGGGCAGGTAAAGAGACCCAGTACTTC.

The rearrangement joins TRBV18 to TRBJ2-5; maybe TRBD2 (5 bases). The CDR3 has 12 amino acids. The V end was cut by 2 bases, the J end by 5 bases, with 6 bases between. Germline V gene sequence: CDR1 KGHSH, CDR2 LQKENI. In DNA form, the CDR3 reads TGTGCCAGCTCACCAACGGGGGAGACCCAGTACTTC. It translates to CASSPTGETQYF.

The rearrangement joins TRBV2 to TRBJ2-1, with D hard to call. Germline V gene lookup returns CDR1 SNHLY and CDR2 FYNNEI. V lost 5 bases and J lost 8, with 16 bases in between. The CDR3 loop spans 14 amino acids. This CDR3 reads CASSLTGQDDEQFF. The CDR3 nucleotides read TGTGCCAGCAGTCTTACCGGTCAGGACGATGAGCAGTTCTTC.

The chain links TRBV30 to TRBJ1-6; D is possibly TRBD1 (5 bases). Germline V gene data show CDR1 as GTSNPN and CDR2 as SVGIG (reference sequence). Trimming removed 4 bases from V and 8 bases from J, with 12 bases in between. The CDR3 has 13 amino acids. The CDR3 nucleotides read TGTGCCTGGAAAGCCGGGGCCTATTCACCCCTCCACTTT. Encoded protein: CAWKAGAYSPLHF. Full variable domain (rest looked up from reference TRBV30 and TRBJ1-6): SQTIHQWPATLVQPVGSPLSLECTVEGTSNPNLYWYRQAAGRGLQLLFYSVGIGQISSEVPQNLSASRPQDRQFILSSKKLLLSDSGFYLCAWKAGAYSPLHFGNGTRLTVT.

The chain is built from TRBV9 and TRBJ1-3; 7 nucleotides match TRBD1. This CDR3 has 18 residues. The V segment lost 1 base and the J segment 4 bases; nucleotides outside the gene matches: 14. Germline lookup yields CDR1 SGDLS and CDR2 YYNGEE. The CDR3 DNA sequence: TGTGCCAGCAGCGTAACCCTGGCCGACAGGGAACAAGGAAACACCATATATTTT. Residues: CASSVTLADREQGNTIYF.

This clone appeared a few times. This chain links TRBV7-3 with TRBJ2-1; TRBD2 aligns across 9 bases. Trimming cost V 1 base and J 0 bases; bases outside gene matches: 10. Germline V gene data show CDR1 as SGHTA and CDR2 as FQGTGA. This CDR3 region has 19 residues. The CDR3 spells CASSLRASGAPSSYNEQFF. For the CDR3, the DNA is TGTGCCAGCAGCTTAAGGGCTAGCGGGGCGCCAAGCTCCTACAATGAGCAGTTCTTC.